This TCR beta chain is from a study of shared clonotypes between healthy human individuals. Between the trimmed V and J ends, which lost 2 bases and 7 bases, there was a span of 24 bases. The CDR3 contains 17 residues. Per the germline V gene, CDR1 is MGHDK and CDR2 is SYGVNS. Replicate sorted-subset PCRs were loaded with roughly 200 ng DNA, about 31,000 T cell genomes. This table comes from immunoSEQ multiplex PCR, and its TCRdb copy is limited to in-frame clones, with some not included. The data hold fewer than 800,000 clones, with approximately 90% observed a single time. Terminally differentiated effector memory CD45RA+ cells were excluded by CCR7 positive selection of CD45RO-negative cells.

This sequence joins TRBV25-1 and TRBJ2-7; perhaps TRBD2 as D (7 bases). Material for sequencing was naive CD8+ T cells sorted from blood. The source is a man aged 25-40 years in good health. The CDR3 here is CASSEARGRVGSGEQYF. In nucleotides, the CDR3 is TGTGCCAGCAGTGAAGCAAGGGGGAGGGTAGGTTCGGGGGAGCAGTACTTC.